This entry lists 14 T cell receptor beta chains sequenced from one sample in a study of blood T cell repertoires in COVID-19. Libraries were prepared by immunoSEQ multiplex PCR; TCRdb keeps only in-frame clonotypes and omits some of them. The sample lists 170,000 or so clones, more than 85% occurring once. The sequencing input was peripheral blood. Receptors originate from a man between 35 and 55 years old with active or convalescent COVID-19.

The chain combines TRBV5-4 with TRBJ2-5, with 12 nucleotides matching TRBD2. J gave up 1 base and V 4 bases, and 5 bases lay outside the gene matches. The CDR3 covers 16 residues. Germline V gene data show CDR1 as SGHNT and CDR2 as YYREEE (reference sequence). The CDR3 bases are TGTGCCAGCAGCCGCACTAGCGGGGGGCCCCAAGAGACCCAGTACTTC. It is translated as CASSRTSGGPQETQYF.

This clone was recorded a few times. The rearrangement uses TRBV6-5 and TRBJ1-1; D gene uncertain. The CDR3 spans 15 residues. The V gene lost 0 bases and the J gene lost 4 bases, with 12 bases spanning the gap. Germline CDR1 MNHEY, CDR2 SVGAGI. The CDR3 DNA sequence: TGTGCCAGCAGTTACTCTTACCGATCCAGCACTGAAGCTTTCTTT. Translating it yields CASSYSYRSSTEAFF.

This clone was seen more than once but under ten times. This chain links TRBV6-2 or TRBV6-3 with TRBJ1-1; D uncertain. CDR1 and CDR2 (germline): MNHEY, SVGEGT. This CDR3 has 12 amino acids. V lost 5 bases to trimming and J lost 4 bases, with 8 bases between them. This CDR3 reads CASSRSGTEAFF. Here the CDR3 DNA reads TGTGCCAGCAGTCGTAGCGGCACTGAAGCTTTCTTT.

This chain connects TRBV7-3 to TRBJ2-2; D is possibly TRBD2 (6 bases). Trimming cost V 5 bases and J 5 bases, with 15 bases left between them. Germline CDR1 is SGHTA and CDR2 is FQGTGA. There are 15 residues in the CDR3. The CDR3 sequence is CASSTSRRETGELFF. The CDR3 nucleotides read TGTGCCAGCAGCACTAGCCGAAGGGAAACCGGGGAGCTGTTTTTT. The full variable domain, with the rest looked up from reference TRBV7-3 and TRBJ2-2, is GAGVSQTPSNKVTEKGKYVELRCDPISGHTALYWYRQSLGQGPEFLIYFQGTGAADDSGLPNDRFFAVRPEGSVSTLKIQRTERGDSAVYLCASSTSRRETGELFFGEGSRLTVL.

This chain joins TRBV27 and TRBJ1-1; D gene unclear. Trimming took 3 bases from V and 2 from J, leaving 7 bases between them. CDR3 length: 13 amino acids. Germline CDR1 reads MNHEY; CDR2 reads SMNVEV (reference sequence). CDR3 coding DNA: TGTGCCAGCAGTTTTAACAGTAACACTGAAGCTTTCTTT. Its protein is CASSFNSNTEAFF.

This clone was seen a handful of times. The chain couples TRBV5-1 to TRBJ1-5; no clear D. Trimming stripped 0 bases from V and 9 bases from J, with 13 bases between. From germline, CDR1 is SGHRS and CDR2 YFSETQ. The CDR3 runs 14 residues. Here the CDR3 reads CASSLDSGMVPQHF. For the CDR3, the DNA is TGCGCCAGCAGCTTGGATAGCGGGATGGTGCCCCAGCATTTT.

The gene calls are TRBV14 and TRBJ1-4; D gene ambiguous. From germline, CDR1 is SGHDN and CDR2 FVKESK. With 3 bases removed from V and 5 bases from J, the gap between germline ends came to 19 bases. The CDR3 has 17 amino acids. The CDR3 loop is CASSQWRWGGRNEKLFF. The CDR3 DNA reads TGTGCCAGCAGCCAGTGGCGGTGGGGAGGGCGGAATGAAAAACTGTTTTTT.

This clone appeared a single time. This rearrangement joins TRBV28 to TRBJ1-1, with D possibly matching TRBD1 (5 bases). Germline values: CDR1 MDHEN, CDR2 SYDVKM. The CDR3 covers 16 residues. V shed 1 base and J shed 0 bases, with 12 bases lying between them. The CDR3 DNA reads TGTGCCAGCAGTTTATTTATGCGGGGGATGAACACTGAAGCTTTCTTT. Protein: CASSLFMRGMNTEAFF.

The chain has TRBV7-9 and TRBJ2-3, with 8 bases aligning to TRBD2. Per the germline V gene, CDR1 is SEHNR and CDR2 is FQNEAQ (reference sequence). With 4 bases clipped from V and 4 bases from J, the junction kept 10 bases outside the gene matches. The CDR3 runs 16 residues. CDR3 in amino acids: CASSSRRGGGADTQYF. The CDR3 DNA is TGTGCCAGCAGCTCGCGCCGGGGGGGCGGCGCAGATACGCAGTATTTT.

This chain connects TRBV13 to TRBJ2-3; 8 nucleotides align to TRBD1. Germline V lookup: CDR1 PRHDT, CDR2 FYEKMQ (reference sequence). The CDR3 sequence is 17 residues long. The J segment lost 2 bases and the V segment lost 4 bases, leaving 11 bases of the junction unmatched. CDR3 DNA sequence: TGTGCCAGCAGCTCCAGACAGGGGACGCCTCACACAGATACGCAGTATTTT. As protein: CASSSRQGTPHTDTQYF.

This CDR3 is CASSGTGNVQPQHF. In DNA, the CDR3 is TGTGCCAGCAGTGGGACAGGAAACGTTCAGCCCCAGCATTTT. V is TRBV2 and J is TRBJ1-5; TRBD1 matches at 7 bases. CDR3 length equals 14 residues. After removal of 4 bases from V and 6 bases from J, the junction contained 6 bases not matched to a gene. Germline loops: CDR1 SNHLY, CDR2 FYNNEI.

The chain links TRBV18 to TRBJ1-1; 8 bases are a match to TRBD1. Germline V gene data show CDR1 as KGHSH and CDR2 as LQKENI. Trimming at V came to 6 bases and at J to 8 bases, leaving 8 bases not matched to a gene. This CDR3 region has 13 residues. This chain's CDR3 is CASSYHSGGEAFF. CDR3 DNA: TGTGCCAGCTCGTACCACTCAGGGGGCGAAGCTTTCTTT.

The chain employs TRBV30 and TRBJ1-2; 8 positions match TRBD1. The V and J ends lost 4 bases and 6 bases, in that order; junction bases with no gene match: 13. The germline gives CDR1 GTSNPN, CDR2 SVGIG (reference sequence). CDR3 size: 15 residues. CDR3 nucleotides: TGTGCCTGGACGGGACAGGTGTACGGAATTGATGGCTACACCTTC. It codes for CAWTGQVYGIDGYTF. The full variable domain, in which reference TRBV30 and TRBJ1-2 provide the parts outside the CDR3, is SQTIHQWPATLVQPVGSPLSLECTVEGTSNPNLYWYRQAAGRGLQLLFYSVGIGQISSEVPQNLSASRPQDRQFILSSKKLLLSDSGFYLCAWTGQVYGIDGYTFGSGTRLTVV.

This sequence joins TRBV15 and TRBJ1-1, with D hard to call. This CDR3 is 15 amino acids long. Trimming took 0 bases from V and 2 from J, leaving 10 bases between them. Germline assignment: CDR1 LNHNV and CDR2 YYDKDF (reference sequence). The CDR3 DNA sequence: TGTGCCACCAGCAGAGATTCACGGGGAAACACTGAAGCTTTCTTT. The encoded protein is CATSRDSRGNTEAFF.